This TCR beta chain was identified in a study of T cell changes during pregnancy in multiple sclerosis (dated by TCRdb to the late 2010s). With regard to the full study: The study examined how the T cell repertoire changed over the course of pregnancy in women with multiple sclerosis.

Library preparation used the immunoSEQ multiplex PCR assay. Not all clones reach the TCRdb copy of this immuneACCESS table, which keeps in-frame sequences only. Checked studies attribute under half of the gap to unresolved V genes and leave the rest unexplained. The sample table contains 75,000 to 95,000 clones; only one count was recorded for 85% to 95% of them. The biggest ten clones account for 2% to 2.5% of the sample. Spanning cysteine to phenylalanine, the CDR3 consists of 16 amino acids. Only the CDR3 DNA is retained, 48 bases long and in frame from the first base. The trim is 5 bases for V and 10 bases for J, with a gap of 23 bases between the germline ends. CDR1 is given as SGHTA and CDR2 as FQGNSA, both from the germline V gene. A single count supports this clone. The specificity of this receptor is unknown. Nothing much larger sits one base from this clone, and base qualities are not available.

The chain is encoded by TRBV7-2 joined to TRBJ1-4; a tentative D match to TRBD1 spans 5 bases. The sequence derives from a female donor with multiple sclerosis, enrolled in a pregnancy study. This specimen was peripheral blood, taken after pregnancy. The base sequence is TGTGCCAGCAGCAGGGGCCCTCGGCAGCTTAACGGAAAACTGTTTTTT. It codes for CASSRGPRQLNGKLFF.